This T cell receptor (beta chain) was documented in a study of identical twins. Points from the study as a whole: The study reached conclusions through statistical analysis that was cross-sectional, not following the same donors. Insertions were reduced in abundant cord blood beta clonotypes but not in memory repertoires.

One entry per CDR3 protein, called by TCRdb with MiXCR from the 5' RACE reads. Of under 1 million distinct CDR3 sequences in the sample, about 12% were seen once. Only a few counts were recorded for this clonotype. The antigen remains unidentified. CDR3 size: 16 residues. J lost 3 bases, V lost 0 bases, and 3 bases had no gene match. CDR1 is SGHRS and CDR2 is YFSETQ in the germline V gene. The same data also went into a second study, on yellow fever vaccine responses in identical twins.

J is TRBJ2-1 and V is TRBV5-1, with TRBD1 matching 10 bases. This TCR came from a woman younger than 35 in good health. Sequences were obtained from PBMCs. CDR3 bases: TGCGCCAGCAGCTTGGAATGGACAGGGGGCTACAATGAGCAGTTCTTC. Amino acids: CASSLEWTGGYNEQFF.